The subject of this entry is one T cell receptor beta chain. Antigen: not known. The data were obtained in a study of cytomegalovirus exposure and HLA in healthy donors. It was with 60 Vbeta and 13 Jbeta primers that the PCR ran. Assay: immunoSEQ multiplex PCR; the TCRdb copy retains only in-frame clones and omits some. Found here are over 200,000 clones; the top ten clones hold roughly 0.89%. V lost 3 bases to trimming and J lost 0 bases; unmatched junction nucleotides: 8. Germline CDR1 and CDR2: MNHEY and SVGAGI. This CDR3 spans 16 amino acids. The study, taken as a whole, reports: An Asian-associated ancestry cluster reportedly showed fewer N-insertions than the approximately 670-donor mean in a later analysis.

This TCR came from a woman under 40 in good health and CMV-seropositive. The rearrangement joins TRBV6-5 to TRBJ2-7, with 7 bases that match TRBD2. Sample: PBMCs. In DNA, the CDR3 is TGTGCCAGCAGTTATTTTACGGGGGGTCCCTCCTACGAGCAGTACTTC. It encodes CASSYFTGGPSYEQYF.